These T cell receptor beta chains were read from a single sample in a study of blood T cells in healthy people across ages. MiXCR, run by TCRdb on the 5' RACE reads, gives a single entry per CDR3 protein. The data show about 970,000 distinct CDR3 sequences, approximately 50% seen once. The sequenced sample consisted of blood. Receptor source: a woman aged 60-75 years in good health. The CDR3 runs from the conserved cysteine through the conserved F or W. The order of the fields is clone size, D gene, V gene, J gene, CDR3 protein, CDR3 DNA. A D gene is named only where the DNA matches it firmly. Rows may omit the clone size; those that give it use once, few, many or a size class.

NA	NA	TRBV6-2/TRBV6-3	TRBJ2-5	CASSSNRLSFLQETQYF	TGTGCCAGCAGCTCTAACCGCCTATCTTTCCTACAAGAGACCCAGTACTTC
NA	NA	TRBV20-1	TRBJ1-2	CSARELTDTYGYTF	TGCAGTGCTAGAGAACTGACAGACACCTATGGCTACACCTTC
NA	NA	TRBV20-1	TRBJ2-3	CSAPRRVNTDTQYF	TGCAGTGCCCCCCGGCGGGTAAACACAGATACGCAGTATTTT
many	TRBD2	TRBV9	TRBJ2-3	CASSVTSGNTDTQYF	TGTGCCAGCAGCGTAACTAGCGGGAACACAGATACGCAGTATTTT
NA	TRBD2	TRBV7-6	TRBJ2-1	CASGGGREDYNEQFF	TGTGCCAGCGGGGGGGGGCGGGAGGACTACAATGAGCAGTTCTTC
NA	TRBD2	TRBV7-8	TRBJ2-1	CASSPRSGLAVLEVNEQFF	TGTGCCAGCAGCCCCCGGTCGGGACTAGCGGTCCTAGAGGTTAATGAGCAGTTCTTC
NA	NA	TRBV12-3/TRBV12-4	TRBJ2-3	CASRTVGTDTQYF	TGTGCCAGCAGGACAGTGGGGACAGATACGCAGTATTTT
NA	NA	TRBV7-9	TRBJ2-1	CASSPSRLGGNEQFF	TGTGCCAGCAGCCCAAGTCGACTAGGCGGCAATGAGCAGTTCTTC
NA	NA	TRBV21-1	TRBJ2-1	CASSKVGLNNEQFF	TGTGCCAGCAGCAAAGTAGGGCTTAACAATGAGCAGTTCTTC
many	NA	TRBV29-1	TRBJ2-5	CSVEEPRGSQETQYF	TGCAGCGTTGAAGAGCCAAGGGGGAGCCAAGAGACCCAGTACTTC
NA	NA	TRBV7-2	TRBJ2-1	CASSQPTNHEQFF	TGTGCCAGCAGCCAACCGACTAACCATGAGCAGTTCTTC
NA	NA	TRBV20-1	TRBJ2-5	CSATDVRIPEETQYF	TGCAGTGCTACAGATGTACGGATCCCGGAGGAGACCCAGTACTTC
NA	TRBD1	TRBV27	TRBJ2-7	CASSRSLWTGAGEQYF	TGTGCCAGCAGTCGTTCCCTGTGGACAGGGGCCGGCGAGCAGTACTTC
once	NA	TRBV29-1	TRBJ1-1	CSVGGRGAEAFF	TGCAGCGTTGGAGGCAGAGGGGCTGAAGCTTTCTTT